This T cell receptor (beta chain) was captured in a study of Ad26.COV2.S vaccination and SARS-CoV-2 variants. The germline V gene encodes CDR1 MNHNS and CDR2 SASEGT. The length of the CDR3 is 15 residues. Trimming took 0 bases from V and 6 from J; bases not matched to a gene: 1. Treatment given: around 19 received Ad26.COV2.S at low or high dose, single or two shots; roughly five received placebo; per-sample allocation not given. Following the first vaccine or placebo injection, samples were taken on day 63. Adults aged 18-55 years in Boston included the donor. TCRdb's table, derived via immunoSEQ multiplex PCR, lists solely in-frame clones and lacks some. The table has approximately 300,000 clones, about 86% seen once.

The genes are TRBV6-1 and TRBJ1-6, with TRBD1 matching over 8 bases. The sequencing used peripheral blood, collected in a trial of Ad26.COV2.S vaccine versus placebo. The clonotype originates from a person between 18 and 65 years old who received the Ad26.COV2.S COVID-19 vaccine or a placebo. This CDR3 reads CASSEADRVNSPLHF. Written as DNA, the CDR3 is TGTGCCAGCAGTGAAGCGGACAGGGTTAATTCACCCCTCCACTTT.